This T cell receptor beta chain was recovered during a study of blood T cell repertoires in COVID-19. Study overall: Material from acute and convalescent COVID-19 was sourced from the United States, Italy and Spain. T cells, B-cell-depleted T cells, or PBMCs supplied cDNA or gDNA.

In germline, CDR1 is SNHLY, CDR2 FYNNEI. This CDR3 has 15 amino acids. Trimming cost V 4 bases and J 7 bases; bases outside gene matches: 8. Per the original methods: The assay estimated nucleated cells by amplifying reference gene primers. The method was immunoSEQ multiplex PCR; TCRdb's version includes in-frame clones alone and lacks a portion of them. The D gene and trimming were derived from the DNA, and the V and J assignments and clone size from that table. This sample has approximately 260,000 clones, with roughly 80% found just once. Material for sequencing was peripheral blood. The gene calls are TRBV2 and TRBJ1-4; TRBD1 agrees at 8 bases. The sequence was obtained from a man aged 60 to 69 who had recovered from COVID-19. The DNA of the CDR3 is TGTGCCAGCAGTGGTACAGGGGGAAGAGTTGAAAAACTGTTTTTT. As protein: CASSGTGGRVEKLFF.